Described below is a single T cell receptor beta chain sequence and its context. Antigen specificity is unknown. The sample is drawn from a study of cytomegalovirus exposure and HLA in healthy donors. Per germline, CDR1 SEHNR and CDR2 FQNEAQ (reference sequence). The length of the CDR3 is 15 residues. V gave up 3 bases and J gave up 8 bases; unmatched junction bases: 6. Findings and caveats of the study: Later on, a genetic analysis was performed. It linked a missense variant in DCLRE1C with V- and J-gene trimming of TCR beta. Across HLA loci, a later analysis found differing TCR association rates, with DRB1 most and HLA-C fewest.

Use of 60 Vbeta and 13 Jbeta primers characterized the PCR. Authors' analysis steps: Per a later analysis, the number of unique TCR beta chains was about 80 million, of which 9 million to 12 million were shared. The table came from immunoSEQ multiplex PCR; TCRdb's copy has only in-frame clones and leaves some out. The V and J calls and the clone size are those of that table, but D and trimming were determined from the DNA. The sample consists of some 170,000 clones, around 77% of them appearing once. The chain recombines TRBV7-9 with TRBJ2-1; 11 positions agree with TRBD2. The receptor was derived from a woman in her thirties in good health and CMV-seronegative. Sequences were obtained from PBMCs. The CDR3 spells CASSLGLAALDEQFF. The CDR3 nucleotides are TGTGCCAGCAGCTTGGGACTAGCGGCCTTGGATGAGCAGTTCTTC.